The entry below describes one T cell receptor beta chain. The sample originates from a study of blood T cell repertoires in COVID-19. Study-wide background: The United States, Italy and Spain supplied acute and convalescent COVID-19 samples.

The study assigned cohorts using participant-reported clinical history. Sequenced by immunoSEQ multiplex PCR; TCRdb stores in-frame clones only, minus some. The top ten clones hold approximately 4.7% of a sample with approximately 310,000 clones, roughly nine tenths of them seen once. The specimen was PBMCs or T cells enriched from blood (not recorded which). This clonotype originated in a man between 60 and 75 years old who had recovered from COVID-19.

This CDR3 reads CASSHHRDRLNTEAFF. In DNA, the CDR3 is TGCGCCAGCAGCCACCACCGGGACAGATTGAACACTGAAGCTTTCTTT. The chain carries TRBV4-1 and TRBJ1-1; 7 bases match TRBD1. The J segment lost 0 bases and the V segment lost 3 bases, leaving 7 bases of the junction unmatched. The CDR3 runs 16 residues. Germline CDR1 and CDR2: MGHRA and YSYEKL.